These 28 T cell receptor beta chains were sequenced from one sample in a study of T cell responses to AZD1222 COVID-19 vaccine. Here immunoSEQ multiplex PCR was the method, and the copy in TCRdb shows in-frame clones only, minus some. The top ten hold around 8.1% of the sample, which has more than 85,000 clones, 91% seen once. Sequences were derived from peripheral blood, sampled on day 0 of AZD1222 vaccination. These receptors came from an adult in good health.

In this sample, this clone turned up a few times. This chain connects TRBV18 to TRBJ2-1; no clear D. Germline CDR1 KGHSH, CDR2 LQKENI. The CDR3 is 14 residues long. The V end lost 0 bases, the J end lost 7 bases, and 10 bases lay between the germline ends. The CDR3 DNA reads TGTGCCAGCTCACCACCCGATACTGGTAATGAGCAGTTCTTC. Translation gives CASSPPDTGNEQFF.

This chain uses TRBV7-6 with TRBJ1-6, with 11 bases identical to TRBD1. Germline loops: CDR1 SGHVS, CDR2 FNYEAQ. The CDR3 has 15 amino acids. The V gene end was trimmed by 5 bases and the J gene end by 9 bases; junction bases not matched to a gene: 6. The CDR3 bases are TGTGCCAGCAGCGTACAGGACAGGGGGCCTTCACCCCTCCACTTT. Its protein is CASSVQDRGPSPLHF.

The rearrangement uses TRBV7-9 and TRBJ1-2; possibly TRBD1 for D (6 bases). Trimming removed 0 bases at V and 3 bases at J, with 11 bases between. CDR1 is SEHNR and CDR2 is FQNEAQ in the germline V gene (reference sequence). The length of the CDR3 is 15 residues. CDR3 bases: TGTGCCAGCAGCTTAGCATCAGAGGGGGACTATGGCTACACCTTC. Protein: CASSLASEGDYGYTF.

The genes are TRBV10-3 and TRBJ2-2; possibly TRBD2 for D (5 bases). The germline V gene has CDR1 ENHRY and CDR2 SYGVKD. The V gene lost 1 base and the J gene lost 6 bases, with 12 bases spanning the gap. CDR3 length: 15 amino acids. CDR3: CAISELADWSGELFF. In DNA, the CDR3 is TGTGCCATCAGTGAGTTGGCGGACTGGTCCGGGGAGCTGTTTTTT.

The chain uses TRBV30 and TRBJ1-4; no firm D call. The CDR3 is made up of 17 amino acids. Germline CDR1 is GTSNPN and CDR2 is SVGIG (reference sequence). Trimming shortened V by 3 bases and J by 0 bases, and 17 bases separated the two germline ends. For the CDR3, the DNA is TGTGCCTGGAGACGGGAGCAGGACCGTGCAACTAATGAAAAACTGTTTTTT. Translation gives CAWRREQDRATNEKLFF.

The genes are TRBV28 and TRBJ1-2; D unresolved. The germline V gene encodes CDR1 MDHEN and CDR2 SYDVKM. V was shortened by 3 bases and J by 2 bases, with 1 base between the two germline ends. The CDR3 is 11 amino acids. The CDR3 reads CASSLNYGYTF. The CDR3 bases are TGTGCCAGCAGTTTGAACTATGGCTACACCTTC.

This rearrangement joins TRBV5-1 to TRBJ1-1, with a weak D call TRBD1 (6 bases). Between the trimmed V and J ends, which lost 1 base and 3 bases, there was a span of 7 bases. CDR3 length: 13 amino acids. Germline values: CDR1 SGHRS, CDR2 YFSETQ. Here the CDR3 reads CASSLQGHTEAFF. CDR3 coding DNA: TGCGCCAGCAGCTTGCAGGGGCACACTGAAGCTTTCTTT.

Remarks on this clone: One end of the junction varies from germline; a read error may be responsible. The chain has TRBV7-7 and TRBJ1-4; D is undetermined. The CDR3 spans 14 residues. Germline V gene lookup returns CDR1 SSHAT and CDR2 FNYEAQ (reference sequence). The CDR3 coding sequence is TGTGCTAGCAGCTTAGGAGGGAGCGATGAAAAACTGTTTTTT. Its protein product is CASSLGGSDEKLFF.

A word on this clone: Compared with germline, one end of the junction differs, possibly owing to a read error. The chain combines TRBV6-1 with TRBJ2-5; D possibly corresponds to TRBD1 (6 bases). Looked up from germline, CDR1 is MNHNS and CDR2 is SASEGT. The CDR3 length is 12 residues. CDR3 residues: CASSDHGQPEDF. CDR3 nucleotide sequence: TGTGCCAGCAGTGATCACGGACAGCCCGAGGACTTC.

V usage is TRBV30 and J usage is TRBJ1-2; 8 nucleotides line up with TRBD1. CDR3 size: 13 residues. CDR1 and CDR2 (germline): GTSNPN, SVGIG (reference sequence). The V and J ends lost 1 base and 2 bases, in that order; junction bases with no gene match: 0. DNA of the CDR3: TGTGCCTGGAGTGCAGGGGGCAACTATGGCTACACCTTC. Amino acid sequence: CAWSAGGNYGYTF.

This chain joins TRBV7-9 and TRBJ1-2; D unresolved. The germline V and J ends were trimmed by 5 bases and 0 bases, with 16 bases remaining between them. The CDR3 contains 16 residues. Germline values: CDR1 SEHNR, CDR2 FQNEAQ (reference sequence). CDR3 protein: CASSLMGSLANYGYTF. The CDR3 DNA reads as TGTGCCAGCAGCCTCATGGGAAGTTTAGCTAACTATGGCTACACCTTC.

This chain links TRBV7-8 with TRBJ2-7; D may correspond to TRBD1 or TRBD2 (5 bases each). The CDR3 loop spans 14 amino acids. Germline CDR1 and CDR2: SGHVS and FQNEAQ. V gave up 5 bases and J gave up 4 bases, with 15 bases separating them. CDR3 bases: TGTGCCAGCAGCACTCTCGGGGCCGGGTACGAGCAGTACTTC. Translation: CASSTLGAGYEQYF.

CDR3 loop: CTGGGSGNTIYF. In nucleotides, the CDR3 is TGCACCGGAGGGGGCTCTGGAAACACCATATATTTT. The chain employs TRBV1 and TRBJ1-3. TRBV1 is a listed pseudogene. The CDR3 consists of 12 residues.

This rearrangement joins TRBV3-1 (or the pseudogene TRBV3-2) to TRBJ1-2; D may be TRBD1 (6 bases). V lost 4 bases to trimming and J lost 1 base, with 19 bases between them. CDR3 length: 17 amino acids. Per the germline V gene, CDR1 is LGHDT and CDR2 is YNNKEL (reference sequence). CDR3 nucleotides: TGTGCCAGCAGCCCCCGGAGGACAGACCGATTTAACTATGGCTACACCTTC. Translation gives CASSPRRTDRFNYGYTF.

The rearrangement joins TRBV5-4 to TRBJ1-1, with TRBD1 matching 9 bases. The germline V gene has CDR1 SGHNT and CDR2 YYREEE (reference sequence). Trimming removed 4 bases from V and 0 bases from J; junction bases left unmatched: 4. The CDR3 contains 15 residues. In DNA, the CDR3 is TGTGCCAGCAGCCCCGGACAGGGGATGAACACTGAAGCTTTCTTT. It translates to CASSPGQGMNTEAFF. The entire variable domain, with the rest obtained from reference TRBV5-4 and TRBJ1-1, is as follows: ETGVTQSPTHLIKTRGQQVTLRCSSQSGHNTVSWYQQALGQGPQFIFQYYREEENGRGNFPPRFSGLQFPNYSSELNVNALELDDSALYLCASSPGQGMNTEAFFGQGTRLTVV.

The V call is TRBV10-3, the J call TRBJ2-7, with 9 nucleotides matching TRBD1. V shed 4 bases and J 4 bases; nucleotides not matched to a gene: 11. The V gene's germline CDR1 is ENHRY and CDR2 SYGVKD. The length of the CDR3 is 16 residues. The CDR3 bases are TGTGCCATCAGTGGGGGACCGGGACAGGGTGGATACGAGCAGTACTTC. Protein product: CAISGGPGQGGYEQYF.

The chain has TRBV12-3 or TRBV12-4 and TRBJ1-1; D possibly corresponds to TRBD1 (5 bases). V lost 6 bases and J lost 0, with 8 bases in between. The CDR3 runs 13 residues. The CDR3 bases are TGTGCCAGCAGGGGGACCCTGAACACTGAAGCTTTCTTT. This translates into CASRGTLNTEAFF.

The V and J genes are TRBV10-2 and TRBJ1-2; D not certain. The length of the CDR3 is 15 residues. Germline CDR1 is WSHSY and CDR2 is SAAADI. V gave up 0 bases and J gave up 8 bases, with 16 bases separating them. The CDR3, as DNA: TGCGCCAGCAGTGAGTCGGTAGGTCCCCGCGGGGGCTACACCTTC. This encodes CASSESVGPRGGYTF.

This chain joins TRBV15 and TRBJ2-1; 12 nucleotides line up with TRBD2. CDR1 is LNHNV and CDR2 is YYDKDF in the germline V gene (reference sequence). Trimming took 7 bases from V and 1 from J; bases not matched to a gene: 5. The CDR3 length is 16 residues. The CDR3 DNA follows: TGTGCCACCAAGGTTCTAGCGGGGGGGTCCTACAATGAGCAGTTCTTC. Translated, it gives CATKVLAGGSYNEQFF.

The rearrangement joins TRBV19 to TRBJ1-1; TRBD1 is a possible D gene (6 bases). CDR1 and CDR2 (germline): LNHDA, SQIVND (reference sequence). V shed 5 bases and J shed 1 base, with 11 bases lying between them. This CDR3 region has 14 residues. The CDR3 region is CASSGSRGNTEAFF. Written as DNA, the CDR3 is TGTGCCAGTAGTGGAAGCAGGGGGAACACTGAAGCTTTCTTT.

This clone was seen a handful of times. The chain links TRBV28 to TRBJ1-2; the D gene is possibly TRBD1 (6 bases). The CDR3 covers 16 residues. V lost 3 bases, J lost 4 bases, and 18 bases lay in between. The germline CDR1 and CDR2 sequences are MDHEN and SYDVKM. The CDR3 region has the DNA TGTGCCAGCAGTTTCGGTCAGGGGCTAGGTGGCTATGGCTACACCTTC. This translates into CASSFGQGLGGYGYTF.

The chain carries TRBV29-1 and TRBJ1-2; TRBD1 aligns across 8 bases. The germline CDR1 and CDR2 sequences are SQVTM and ANQGSEA. V dropped 6 bases and J dropped 8; count of bases not matched to a gene: 17. The CDR3 is made up of 15 amino acids. The CDR3 DNA reads as TGCAGCGTCCTTGGGGGATCAGGGGGCGATGGCGGCTACACCTTC. It translates to CSVLGGSGGDGGYTF.

V gene TRBV7-9 combines with J gene TRBJ1-3, with D tentatively TRBD1 (5 bases). The CDR3 runs to 17 residues. From germline, CDR1 is SEHNR and CDR2 FQNEAQ (reference sequence). The germline V and J ends were trimmed by 4 bases and 3 bases, with 19 bases remaining between them. The CDR3 sequence is CASSWQRQSGIGNTIYF. CDR3 sequence (DNA): TGTGCCAGCAGCTGGCAGAGACAGTCCGGAATTGGAAACACCATATATTTT. Together with reference TRBV7-9 and TRBJ1-3, the CDR3 gives the full variable domain: DTGVSQNPRHKITKRGQNVTFRCDPISEHNRLYWYRQTLGQGPEFLTYFQNEAQLEKSRLLSDRFSAERPKGSFSTLEIQRTEQGDSAMYLCASSWQRQSGIGNTIYFGEGSWLTVV.

In its sample, this clone was seen a few times. The V call is TRBV5-1, the J call TRBJ1-2; tentative D call: TRBD1 (5 bases). This CDR3 has 13 residues. Per germline, CDR1 SGHRS and CDR2 YFSETQ. Deletions cut 0 bases from V and 2 bases from J, with 5 bases between. As DNA, the CDR3 is TGCGCCAGCAGCTTGGCAGGGAACTATGGCTACACCTTC. Its translation is CASSLAGNYGYTF.

This chain uses TRBV30 with TRBJ1-1; D remains ambiguous. The germline V gene has CDR1 GTSNPN and CDR2 SVGIG (reference sequence). This CDR3 comprises 11 residues. Trimming took off 4 bases at V and 3 bases at J, with 6 bases between the two ends. The CDR3 reads CAWMVHTEAFF. The CDR3 DNA follows: TGTGCCTGGATGGTCCACACTGAAGCTTTCTTT.

V and J are TRBV28 and TRBJ2-3; either TRBD1 or TRBD2 may supply D (6 bases each). The ends were cut back, 7 bases at V and 4 bases at J, with 18 bases in the middle. Germline V gives CDR1 MDHEN, CDR2 SYDVKM. The CDR3 covers 15 residues. The DNA of the CDR3 is TGTGCCAGCAACGGGGGCTTCGATGTCGCAGATACGCAGTATTTT. It translates to CASNGGFDVADTQYF.

V usage is TRBV6-5 and J usage is TRBJ2-5, with D tentatively TRBD2 (6 bases). The CDR3 has 13 residues. Germline CDR1 reads MNHEY; CDR2 reads SVGAGI. V lost 10 bases and J lost 3, with 15 bases in between. The CDR3 DNA is TGTGCCACCTCCCCGGGAGACGAAGAGACCCAGTACTTC. Translating gives CATSPGDEETQYF.

The chain combines TRBV27 with TRBJ1-6; 7 bases map to TRBD1. V shed 2 bases, J shed 10 bases, and the junction held 8 bases outside the gene matches. Germline CDR1 and CDR2: MNHEY and SMNVEV (reference sequence). The CDR3 contains 15 residues. CDR3 nucleotides: TGTGCCAGCAGTTTAAAGGCAGGGGGGGCCTCACCCCTCCACTTT. Protein product: CASSLKAGGASPLHF.